This TCR beta chain was captured in a study of post-analysis software for immune sequencing data (dated by TCRdb to between 2015 and 2017). About the study as a whole: The recorded disease courses included relapsing-remitting, secondary progressive and progressive-relapsing multiple sclerosis, and some patients had no subtype annotation. The patient repertoires were set against eleven to twelve previously published healthy control repertoires from donors whose ages ranged from roughly 6 to 27 years. A subset of samples was prepared in parallel using single-end sample barcoding, then pooled and co-amplified after Illumina adapter ligation.

The germline V gene specifies SGHDT as CDR1 and YYEEEE as CDR2. V was cut back by 4 bases and J by 6 bases, leaving a gap of 17 bases between them. Measured from the cysteine to the phenylalanine, the CDR3 is 15 residues long. The only DNA kept is the CDR3, 45 bases in frame from the first base. General conclusions and limits of the study: The multiple sclerosis patient group was slightly younger than the control group. Patients showed significantly higher frequencies than controls for a handful of TRBV segments, among them TRBV5-6, TRBV5-1 and TRBV20-1. Direct clustering with F measure showed strong co-clustering of samples prepared in the same batch, prompting a batch-effect correction. Normalized Chao1 diversity was significantly lower in multiple sclerosis patients than controls, suggesting substantial peripheral T-cell clonal expansion.

Library prep was done by PCR. The sequencer was an Illumina HiSeq 2500. To reduce PCR and sequencing biases, unique molecular identifiers were built into the TCR beta cDNA libraries. Per 1 to 10 million input T cells, roughly 0.5 million cDNA molecules were obtained, such that each molecule approximated one T cell. The patient libraries were prepared and sequenced using the same protocol as the earlier healthy control dataset. Samples belonging to the same batch were prepared together, multiplexed and sequenced on a shared HiSeq lane. Turning to the authors' computational methods: Raw barcoded reads were processed with MIGEC, discarding single-read molecular identifier groups before consensus assembly and CDR3 extraction. VDJtools was used for post-analysis of the clonotype tables, with diversity normalized by down-sampling every dataset to the smallest sample size. In repertoire overlap clustering, CDR3 amino acid sequences, but not nucleotide sequences, were matched to correct batch-related cross-sample contamination. TCRdb itself trimmed the public reads at Q25 with fastp, ran MiXCR and retained productive beta chains. Identical CDR3 proteins give one entry, which carries the most common genes and DNA. Clone size and V and J calls follow TCRdb, not the original study. This sample holds roughly 870,000 distinct CDR3 sequences; around 50% were observed only once. The ten largest make up approximately 4.5% of the sample.

Details on this clonotype: Its antigen is unknown. Base qualities are not recorded, but no much larger clone differs from it by a single base.

To demonstrate the VDJtools post-analysis software, the study profiled TCR beta repertoires from the peripheral blood of about 13 young patients with multiple sclerosis. Multiple sclerosis patients were children and adolescents aged roughly 6 to 16 years. The sample comprised blood. The receptor chain draws on TRBV5-6 and TRBJ2-1; the D gene cannot be resolved reliably. This clonotype originated in a girl aged 10 to 17 with multiple sclerosis. The bases are TGTGCCAGCAGCCCCCCCACACCGGCTCCCAATGAGCAGTTCTTC. Its protein is CASSPPTPAPNEQFF.